This T cell receptor (beta chain) was found in a study of blood T cells in healthy people across ages. Findings and limits, study-wide: Leaving the PBMCs unsorted stopped any conclusive comparison of naive versus antigen-experienced cells.

Per germline, CDR1 SGHVS and CDR2 FQNEAQ. This CDR3 has 17 residues. Trimming cost V 1 base and J 1 base; bases outside gene matches: 6. Comment on this clonotype: Its specificity is unknown.

A second PCR, run for roughly 7 to 12 cycles, used a sample-barcoded 5' primer plus a J-beta primer mix. Unique molecular identifiers of 12 random nucleotides labeled each cDNA. MiXCR was run by TCRdb on the 5' RACE reads, yielding one entry per CDR3 protein. The sample yields about 760,000 distinct CDR3 sequences, about 61% seen once. The sequence derives from a man between 35 and 55 years old in good health. The gene calls are TRBV7-8 and TRBJ2-2; 7 bases are a match to TRBD2. Sequencing was done on a sample of blood. This CDR3 is CASSLVGRTLNTGELFF. In DNA form, the CDR3 reads TGTGCCAGCAGCTTAGTCGGGAGGACCCTGAACACCGGGGAGCTGTTTTTT.